These T cell receptor beta chains were read from a single sample in a study of T cell responses to AZD1222 COVID-19 vaccine. Sequencing used immunoSEQ multiplex PCR; TCRdb keeps in-frame clones, though not all of them. The data show more than 140,000 clones, with approximately 88% seen just once and about 3% held by the top ten. Sequenced here: peripheral blood, sampled on day 0 of AZD1222 vaccination. The receptor set was obtained from an adult in good health. Each CDR3 is given with its conserved first and last residue. The order of the fields is CDR3 length, D gene, V gene, CDR3 protein. A D gene is named only where the DNA matches it firmly.

len: 15
d_gene: .
v_gene: TRBV7-2
CDR3aa: CASSLSTDAYYGYTF

len: 13
d_gene: TRBD1
v_gene: TRBV12-3/TRBV12-4
CDR3aa: CASSRTTGGEQYF

len: 12
d_gene: .
v_gene: TRBV28
CDR3aa: CASSLDGNIQYF

len: 14
d_gene: .
v_gene: TRBV5-4
CDR3aa: CASSSKGGADTQYF

len: 12
d_gene: .
v_gene: TRBV11-3
CDR3aa: CASSLDNTEAFF

len: 14
d_gene: .
v_gene: TRBV5-1
CDR3aa: CASSFQGDQETQYF

len: 14
d_gene: .
v_gene: TRBV2
CDR3aa: CASTGTRNQETQYF

len: 15
d_gene: TRBD2
v_gene: TRBV6-5
CDR3aa: CASRTTSALGNEQFF

len: 15
d_gene: TRBD2
v_gene: TRBV2
CDR3aa: CASISGGSGGETQYF

len: 11
d_gene: .
v_gene: TRBV28
CDR3aa: CASSVNQPQHF

len: 15
d_gene: .
v_gene: TRBV7-2
CDR3aa: CASSVSRTTNYGYTF

len: 15
d_gene: TRBD2
v_gene: TRBV29-1
CDR3aa: CSVARLAGTYNEQFF

len: 18
d_gene: .
v_gene: TRBV4-1
CDR3aa: CASSQGSSLGSNTGELFF

len: 14
d_gene: .
v_gene: TRBV12-5
CDR3aa: CASGLEYSGNTIYF

len: 15
d_gene: TRBD1
v_gene: TRBV6-5
CDR3aa: CASRLGTGGHQPQHF

len: 17
d_gene: TRBD2
v_gene: TRBV4-1
CDR3aa: CASSQVRAGVMYNEQFF

len: 15
d_gene: .
v_gene: TRBV7-3
CDR3aa: CASSSLGGYTDTQYF

len: 14
d_gene: .
v_gene: TRBV28
CDR3aa: CASSLAGRSYGYTF

len: 15
d_gene: .
v_gene: TRBV27
CDR3aa: CASSLFQGTNYSYTF

len: 12
d_gene: .
v_gene: TRBV28
CDR3aa: CASSLFGGGAFF

len: 15
d_gene: TRBD2
v_gene: TRBV7-2
CDR3aa: CASSLGGTSGGRQFF

len: 16
d_gene: .
v_gene: TRBV5-1
CDR3aa: CASSLRGGLSGNTIYF

len: 14
d_gene: TRBD1
v_gene: TRBV9
CDR3aa: CASSVGGTVGAIYF

len: 17
d_gene: TRBD2
v_gene: TRBV4-1
CDR3aa: CASSQTLLAGLSYEQYF

len: 13
d_gene: .
v_gene: TRBV5-4
CDR3aa: CASSGENNYEQYF

len: 14
d_gene: .
v_gene: TRBV29-1
CDR3aa: CSVELGRKYNEQFF

len: 15
d_gene: TRBD1
v_gene: TRBV4-2
CDR3aa: CASSQDRGELYEQYF

len: 14
d_gene: .
v_gene: TRBV5-5
CDR3aa: CASSLSRGNTEAFF

len: 17
d_gene: .
v_gene: TRBV4-3
CDR3aa: CASSQDGGPTSGNTIYF

len: 14
d_gene: .
v_gene: TRBV2
CDR3aa: CASSEMLRGGEQYF

len: 13
d_gene: .
v_gene: TRBV10-1
CDR3aa: CASKEPVNTEAFF

len: 17
d_gene: TRBD1
v_gene: TRBV4-1
CDR3aa: CASSRGTGQPKGNTIYF

len: 14
d_gene: .
v_gene: TRBV2
CDR3aa: CASSDQATGYGYTF

len: 14
d_gene: TRBD2
v_gene: TRBV6-5
CDR3aa: CASSYGLADRELFF

len: 15
d_gene: TRBD1
v_gene: TRBV5-4
CDR3aa: CASSPTGEENSPLHF

len: 16
d_gene: .
v_gene: TRBV6-5
CDR3aa: CASSYSTARGDYGYTF

len: 15
d_gene: .
v_gene: TRBV7-9
CDR3aa: CASREDNLSYNEQFF

len: 16
d_gene: TRBD2
v_gene: TRBV7-3
CDR3aa: CASSRGGLADYNEQFF

len: 13
d_gene: TRBD2
v_gene: TRBV14
CDR3aa: CASSRTSGIEQFF

len: 15
d_gene: .
v_gene: TRBV7-9
CDR3aa: CASSLLTDGNTEAFF

len: 14
d_gene: TRBD1
v_gene: TRBV29-1
CDR3aa: CSVEGQGYTDTQYF

len: 16
d_gene: TRBD1
v_gene: TRBV6-1
CDR3aa: CASSEMGQVTTRGYTF

len: 14
d_gene: .
v_gene: TRBV19
CDR3aa: CASSMAASNYGYTF

len: 12
d_gene: TRBD1
v_gene: TRBV2
CDR3aa: CASGDRAQPQHF

len: 15
d_gene: .
v_gene: TRBV7-2
CDR3aa: CASSLASSARDTQYF

len: 12
d_gene: .
v_gene: TRBV29-1
CDR3aa: CSVTGGNYGYTF

len: 15
d_gene: .
v_gene: TRBV29-1
CDR3aa: CSVVRTSTGANVLTF

len: 13
d_gene: .
v_gene: TRBV7-3
CDR3aa: CASSTTVKETQYF

len: 17
d_gene: .
v_gene: TRBV5-1
CDR3aa: CASSPSRSGDGTDTQYF

len: 16
d_gene: .
v_gene: TRBV5-1
CDR3aa: CASSLVPGPGADTQYF

len: 15
d_gene: .
v_gene: TRBV3-1/TRBV3-2
CDR3aa: CASSSGLTVNQPQHF

len: 15
d_gene: TRBD1
v_gene: TRBV28
CDR3aa: CASSLWGQGRAGYTF

len: 14
d_gene: .
v_gene: TRBV28
CDR3aa: CASSSGLHNYGYTF

len: 13
d_gene: TRBD1
v_gene: TRBV6-2/TRBV6-3
CDR3aa: CASSSLTGGKLFF

len: 16
d_gene: .
v_gene: TRBV7-2
CDR3aa: CASSSLPLAIYNEQFF

len: 15
d_gene: .
v_gene: TRBV9
CDR3aa: CASSVDQRIGSPLHF

len: 12
d_gene: .
v_gene: TRBV27
CDR3aa: CASSLNTGELFF

len: 15
d_gene: .
v_gene: TRBV6-5
CDR3aa: CASSYSGGGYNEQFF